This T cell receptor beta chain appears in the sequencing data of a study of T cells after yellow fever vaccination. Overall study: The SMART-Seq v4 Ultra Low Input method served to prepare the low-cell-number fractions.

Germline CDR1 reads SGHRS; CDR2 reads YFSETQ. V was shortened by 0 bases and J by 2 bases, with 6 bases between the two germline ends. This CDR3 is built from 14 residues. The TCR cDNA carried a universal primer site and UMIs from 5'RACE template switching. TCRdb re-called the 5' RACE reads through MiXCR, storing one row per CDR3 protein. Among roughly 500,000 distinct CDR3 sequences listed, roughly 21% were seen once. Study-wide points: Weaker overall, the secondary response nonetheless peaked faster (day 5 versus 15). The booster response re-showed most primary clones: roughly 97% CD4, almost 90% CD8.

As for this clonotype: Its antigen is undetermined.

The receptor's source is a man aged 30 to 39 who received the YFV17D yellow fever vaccine. The specimen comprised PBMCs, sampled 15 days after the yellow fever booster vaccination. V is TRBV5-1 and J is TRBJ1-3; no definite D call. CDR3 loop: CASSLERTGNTIYF. As DNA, the CDR3 is TGCGCCAGCAGCTTGGAACGGACTGGAAACACCATATATTTT.